By proportion, the clone carrying this T cell receptor beta chain is medium-sized. The antigen is undetermined. The protocol was immunoSEQ multiplex PCR, while the TCRdb copy is restricted to in-frame clones and leaves out a portion. Of around 16,000 clones listed, more than 75% are singletons. The data stem from a study of somatic mutations in cytotoxic T cells in rheumatoid arthritis. Study-wide background: Patient blood (less than 32 ml EDTA) was drawn right after diagnosis, before any treatment. Study conclusions and caveats: An increase in CD8+ clonality with age was seen in rheumatoid arthritis patients but not in healthy controls.

Germline V gene data show CDR1 as SGHNT and CDR2 as YYREEE (reference sequence). Trimming took 7 bases from V and 7 from J; bases not matched to a gene: 13. This CDR3 is 15 amino acids long. The gene calls are TRBV5-4 and TRBJ1-1; 10 bases map to TRBD1. This sequence was found in a woman between 50 and 59 years old with rheumatoid arthritis. Material: CD8+ T cells sorted from blood. CDR3 bases: TGTGCCAGCCGGACAGGGGGTAGCCAACGGGATGAAGCTTTCTTT. Its translation is CASRTGGSQRDEAFF.